This T cell receptor (beta chain) was identified in a study of blood T cell repertoires in COVID-19. In the study overall: The United States, Italy and Spain supplied acute and convalescent COVID-19 samples. PBMCs, B-cell-depleted T cells, or T cells provided the cDNA or gDNA that made up the material.

V lost 5 bases, J lost 1 base, and 15 bases lay in between. The CDR3 runs to 14 residues. Looked up from germline, CDR1 is GTSNPN and CDR2 is SVGIG (reference sequence). Per the authors' pipeline: Estimated nucleated cell counts came from reference gene primer amplification. The assay was immunoSEQ multiplex PCR, and TCRdb's table has in-frame clones only and misses some. V and J calls plus clone size are reproduced from that table; the DNA served to infer D and trimming. The profile shows 400,000 to 500,000 clones, roughly 88% of them singletons. The sequence was obtained from a woman aged 30 to 39 with active or convalescent COVID-19. This chain links TRBV30 with TRBJ2-7; no definite D call. The sequenced material came from peripheral blood. CDR3 nucleotide sequence: TGTGCCTGGGGAGAGTCCGTCGGTTCCTACGAGCAGTACTTC. Translating gives CAWGESVGSYEQYF.